A selection of T cell receptor beta chains follows, all from one sample in a study of shared clonotypes between healthy human individuals. Method: immunoSEQ multiplex PCR; TCRdb's copy keeps in-frame clones and lacks some. The data show more than 850,000 clones, around 82% seen once. The sequenced sample was memory CD4+ T cells from PBMCs. Every receptor here comes from a man aged 18 to 35 in good health. Some clones in this sample may be carry-over from other donors' samples. Each CDR3 is given with its conserved first and last residue. The D gene is left open where the match is weak. Size values are once, few and many counts, or a class for expanded clones, and some rows have none.

V gene: TRBV4-1; clone size: few; D gene: NA; J gene: TRBJ2-5; CDR3 DNA: TGCGCCAGCAGCCCCGTCCAATATTTTGTTTTTGGGACCCAGTACTTC; CDR3 protein: CASSPVQYFVFGTQYF
V gene: TRBV5-1; clone size: NA; D gene: TRBD1; J gene: TRBJ2-7; CDR3 DNA: TGCGCCAGCAGCTGGACAGGGGCCTACGAGCAGTACTTC; CDR3 protein: CASSWTGAYEQYF
V gene: TRBV27; clone size: NA; D gene: NA; J gene: TRBJ2-2; CDR3 DNA: TGTGCCAGCAGGCTACGGGGCTGGAACACCGGGGAGCTGTTTTTT; CDR3 protein: CASRLRGWNTGELFF
V gene: TRBV11-3; clone size: NA; D gene: TRBD2; J gene: TRBJ2-3; CDR3 DNA: TGTGCCAGCAGCTTAGGACTAGCATCAGATACGCAGTATTTT; CDR3 protein: CASSLGLASDTQYF
V gene: TRBV18; clone size: NA; D gene: NA; J gene: TRBJ2-2; CDR3 DNA: TGTGCCAGCTCACCACAGGGCAGGGGGAACACCGGGGAGCTGTTTTTT; CDR3 protein: CASSPQGRGNTGELFF
V gene: TRBV5-6; clone size: few; D gene: NA; J gene: TRBJ2-3; CDR3 DNA: TGTGCCAGCAGCGATGGTCAGCGGGGCACAGATACGCAGTATTTT; CDR3 protein: CASSDGQRGTDTQYF
V gene: TRBV9; clone size: NA; D gene: NA; J gene: TRBJ1-4; CDR3 DNA: TGTGCCAGCAGCGGGACCATAAATGAAAAACTGTTTTTT; CDR3 protein: CASSGTINEKLFF
V gene: TRBV2; clone size: NA; D gene: NA; J gene: TRBJ1-2; CDR3 DNA: TGTGCCAGCAGTGAAGCGGGGCTTGGTGGCTACACCTTC; CDR3 protein: CASSEAGLGGYTF
V gene: TRBV11-3; clone size: NA; D gene: NA; J gene: TRBJ1-4; CDR3 DNA: TGTGCCAGCAGCCCTAGGGGGGCAGCCACTAATGAAAAACTGTTTTTT; CDR3 protein: CASSPRGAATNEKLFF
V gene: TRBV28; clone size: NA; D gene: NA; J gene: TRBJ1-5; CDR3 DNA: TGTGCCAGCAACAGGCGGAATAGCAATCAGCCCCAGCATTTT; CDR3 protein: CASNRRNSNQPQHF
V gene: TRBV4-2; clone size: NA; D gene: NA; J gene: TRBJ2-4; CDR3 DNA: TGTGCCAGCAGCCCAGGGACCTTATACCTAGCCAAAAACATTCAGTACTTC; CDR3 protein: CASSPGTLYLAKNIQYF
V gene: TRBV7-2; clone size: NA; D gene: TRBD2; J gene: TRBJ2-4; CDR3 DNA: TGTGCCAGCAGACTAGCCGTTAGCGGGAAACAAAACATTCAGTACTTC; CDR3 protein: CASRLAVSGKQNIQYF
V gene: TRBV6-1; clone size: NA; D gene: NA; J gene: TRBJ1-1; CDR3 DNA: TGTGCCAGCAGTCAGGGTGGGTACACTGAAGCTTTCTTT; CDR3 protein: CASSQGGYTEAFF
V gene: TRBV10-2; clone size: few; D gene: NA; J gene: TRBJ1-5; CDR3 DNA: TGCGCCAGCAGTGTACAGTTAGATAGCAATCAGCCCCAGCATTTT; CDR3 protein: CASSVQLDSNQPQHF
V gene: TRBV5-4; clone size: NA; D gene: NA; J gene: TRBJ2-6; CDR3 DNA: TGTGCCAGCAGCTTGGGCAACAGGGGAGGATCTGGGGCCAACGTCCTGACTTTC; CDR3 protein: CASSLGNRGGSGANVLTF
V gene: TRBV27; clone size: NA; D gene: NA; J gene: TRBJ1-1; CDR3 DNA: TGTGCCAGCAGATCGGGACCGACCAACACTGAAGCTTTCTTT; CDR3 protein: CASRSGPTNTEAFF
V gene: TRBV2; clone size: NA; D gene: NA; J gene: TRBJ2-5; CDR3 DNA: TGTGCCAGCACCCCCCCGGCAGGGCGGGAGACCCAGTACTTC; CDR3 protein: CASTPPAGRETQYF
V gene: TRBV6-5; clone size: once; D gene: NA; J gene: TRBJ2-1; CDR3 DNA: TGTGCCAGCAGTTACGGGGGGAGTCTGTTCTTC; CDR3 protein: CASSYGGSLFF
V gene: TRBV5-1; clone size: NA; D gene: NA; J gene: TRBJ2-1; CDR3 DNA: TGCGCCAGCAGCCTTACGAAGGGTGAGCAGTTCTTC; CDR3 protein: CASSLTKGEQFF
V gene: TRBV28; clone size: NA; D gene: TRBD1; J gene: TRBJ2-7; CDR3 DNA: TGTGCCAGCAGTGGGGCGGACAGGGGTCTTGACGAGCAGTACTTC; CDR3 protein: CASSGADRGLDEQYF
V gene: TRBV7-2; clone size: NA; D gene: TRBD2; J gene: TRBJ2-5; CDR3 DNA: TGTGCCAGCAGCTTGGAACTAGCGGAAGAGACCCAGTACTTC; CDR3 protein: CASSLELAEETQYF
V gene: TRBV10-1; clone size: few; D gene: TRBD2; J gene: TRBJ2-7; CDR3 DNA: TGCGCCAGCAGTGCGGGGGGCTCCTACGAGCAGTACTTC; CDR3 protein: CASSAGGSYEQYF